This T cell receptor beta chain was retrieved from a study of blood T cell repertoires in COVID-19. For the study at large: Some COVID-19 samples were acute and others convalescent; all came from the United States, Italy and Spain. T cells, B-cell-depleted T cells, or PBMCs supplied cDNA or gDNA.

CDR1 and CDR2 from the germline V gene are SGDLS and YYNGEE. The CDR3 covers 15 residues. Trimming shortened V by 4 bases and J by 1 base, and 12 bases separated the two germline ends. This clone has only one observation. The authors' processing: Estimation of nucleated cell counts was performed using reference gene primer amplification. TCRdb's table, derived via immunoSEQ multiplex PCR, lists solely in-frame clones and lacks some. From that table come the V and J calls and clone size; the DNA was used to work out D and trimming. The sample holds about 140,000 clones, about 90% seen once. The J gene is TRBJ1-3, the V gene TRBV9; D gene uncertain. This receptor was taken from a woman aged 80 or over with acute or convalescent COVID-19. The source material was peripheral blood. CDR3 sequence: CASSSRGLSGNTIYF. As DNA, the CDR3 is TGTGCCAGCAGCTCCCGTGGCCTGTCTGGAAACACCATATATTTT. Complete variable domain (other parts from reference TRBV9 and TRBJ1-3): DSGVTQTPKHLITATGQRVTLRCSPRSGDLSVYWYQQSLDQGLQFLIQYYNGEERAKGNILERFSAQQFPDLHSELNLSSLELGDSALYFCASSSRGLSGNTIYFGEGSWLTVV.